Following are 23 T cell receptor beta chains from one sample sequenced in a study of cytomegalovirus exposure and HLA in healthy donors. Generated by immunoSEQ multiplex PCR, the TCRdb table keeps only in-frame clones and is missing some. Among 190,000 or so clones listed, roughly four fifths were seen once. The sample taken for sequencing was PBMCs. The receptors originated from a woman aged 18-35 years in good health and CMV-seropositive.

The CDR3 DNA follows: TGTGCCAGCAGCTCCGGGACAGGGACGGGCGGCACTGAAGCTTTCTTT. Translation gives CASSSGTGTGGTEAFF. The chain links TRBV9 to TRBJ1-1; 9 bases match TRBD1. The trim removed 4 bases at V and 4 bases at J, leaving 11 bases unmatched. The CDR3 totals 16 residues. CDR1 SGDLS and CDR2 YYNGEE come from the germline V gene.

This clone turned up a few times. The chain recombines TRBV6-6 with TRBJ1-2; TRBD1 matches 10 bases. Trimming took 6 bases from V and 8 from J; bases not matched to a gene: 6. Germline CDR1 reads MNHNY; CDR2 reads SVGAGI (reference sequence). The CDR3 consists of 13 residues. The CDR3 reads CASRLTGGDGYTF. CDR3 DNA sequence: TGTGCCAGCAGGCTGACAGGGGGCGACGGCTACACCTTC.

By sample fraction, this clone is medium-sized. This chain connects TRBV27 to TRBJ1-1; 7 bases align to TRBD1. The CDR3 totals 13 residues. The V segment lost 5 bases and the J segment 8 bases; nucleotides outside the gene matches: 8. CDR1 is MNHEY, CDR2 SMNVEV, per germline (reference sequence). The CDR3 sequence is CASSVTGDWEAFF. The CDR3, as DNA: TGTGCCAGCAGTGTAACAGGGGATTGGGAAGCTTTCTTT.

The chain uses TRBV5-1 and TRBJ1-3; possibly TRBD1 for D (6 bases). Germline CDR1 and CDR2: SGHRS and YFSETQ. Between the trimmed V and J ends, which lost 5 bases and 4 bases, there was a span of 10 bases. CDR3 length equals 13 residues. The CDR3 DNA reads TGCGCCAGCAGACAGGGTAACGGAAACACCATATATTTT. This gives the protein CASRQGNGNTIYF. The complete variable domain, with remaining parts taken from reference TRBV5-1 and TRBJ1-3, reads KAGVTQTPRYLIKTRGQQVTLSCSPISGHRSVSWYQQTPGQGLQFLFEYFSETQRNKGNFPGRFSGRQFSNSRSEMNVSTLELGDSALYLCASRQGNGNTIYFGEGSWLTVV.

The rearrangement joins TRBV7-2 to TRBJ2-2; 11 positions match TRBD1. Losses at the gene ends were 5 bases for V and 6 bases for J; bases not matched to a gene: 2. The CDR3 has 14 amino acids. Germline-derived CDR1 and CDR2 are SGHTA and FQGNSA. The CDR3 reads CASSPGQGAGELFF. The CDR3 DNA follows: TGTGCCAGCAGCCCGGGACAGGGGGCCGGGGAGCTGTTTTTT.

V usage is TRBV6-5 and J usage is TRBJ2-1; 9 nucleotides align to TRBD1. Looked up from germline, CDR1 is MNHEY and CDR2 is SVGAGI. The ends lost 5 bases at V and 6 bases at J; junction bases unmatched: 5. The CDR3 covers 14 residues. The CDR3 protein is CASSPGTGINEQFF. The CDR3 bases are TGTGCCAGCAGTCCAGGGACAGGGATCAATGAGCAGTTCTTC.

In nucleotides, the CDR3 is TGTGCCAGCTCACGGGACAGGGAGGTTCAGCCCCAGCATTTT. This encodes CASSRDREVQPQHF. V and J are TRBV18 and TRBJ1-5; 9 bases match TRBD1. There are 14 residues in the CDR3. With V trimmed by 4 bases and J by 6 bases, 4 bases remained unmatched. In germline, CDR1 is KGHSH, CDR2 LQKENI.

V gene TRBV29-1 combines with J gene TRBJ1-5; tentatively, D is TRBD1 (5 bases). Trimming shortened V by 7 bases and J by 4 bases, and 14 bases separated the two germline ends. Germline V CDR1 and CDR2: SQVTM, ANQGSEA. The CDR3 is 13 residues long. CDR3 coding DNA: TGCAGCGCAGCGCGGGACCAAAATCAGCCCCAGCATTTT. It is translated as CSAARDQNQPQHF.

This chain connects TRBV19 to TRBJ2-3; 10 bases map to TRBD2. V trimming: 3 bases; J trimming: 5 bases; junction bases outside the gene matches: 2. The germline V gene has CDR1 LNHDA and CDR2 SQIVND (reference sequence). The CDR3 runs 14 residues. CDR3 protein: CASSISSGGDTQYF. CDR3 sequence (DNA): TGTGCCAGTAGTATCTCTAGCGGGGGAGATACGCAGTATTTT.

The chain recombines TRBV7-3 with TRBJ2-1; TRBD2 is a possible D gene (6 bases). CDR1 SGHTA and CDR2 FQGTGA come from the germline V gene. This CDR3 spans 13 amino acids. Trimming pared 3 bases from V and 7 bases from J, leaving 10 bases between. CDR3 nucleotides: TGTGCCAGCAGCTTTGGGGGAGGAAATGAGCAGTTCTTC. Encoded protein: CASSFGGGNEQFF.

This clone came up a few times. The CDR3 spells CASSQGDTNTGELFF. The CDR3 DNA follows: TGCGCCAGCAGCCAAGGAGATACGAACACCGGGGAGCTGTTTTTT. V is TRBV4-3 and J is TRBJ2-2; D call uncertain. Trimming removed 1 base from V and 0 bases from J, with 6 bases in between. Germline V lookup: CDR1 LGHNA, CDR2 YSLEER. The CDR3 is made up of 15 amino acids.

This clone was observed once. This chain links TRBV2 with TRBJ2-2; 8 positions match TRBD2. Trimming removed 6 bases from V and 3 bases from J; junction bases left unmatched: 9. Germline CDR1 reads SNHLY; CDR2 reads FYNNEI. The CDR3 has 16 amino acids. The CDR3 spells CASSGLARLDTGELFF. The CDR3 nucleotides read TGTGCCAGCAGCGGACTAGCTCGACTTGACACCGGGGAGCTGTTTTTT.

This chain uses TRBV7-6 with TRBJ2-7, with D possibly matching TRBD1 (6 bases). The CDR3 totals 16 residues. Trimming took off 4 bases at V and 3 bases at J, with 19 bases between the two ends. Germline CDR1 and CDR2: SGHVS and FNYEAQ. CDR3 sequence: CASSSPRGATYYEQYF. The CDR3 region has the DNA TGTGCCAGCAGCTCCCCCAGGGGCGCTACTTACTACGAGCAGTACTTC.

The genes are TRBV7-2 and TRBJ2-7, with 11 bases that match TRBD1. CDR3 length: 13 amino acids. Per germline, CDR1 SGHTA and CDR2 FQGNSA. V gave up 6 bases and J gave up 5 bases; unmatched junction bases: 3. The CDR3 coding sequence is TGTGCCAGCAGTGGACAGGGGGCACACGAGCAGTACTTC. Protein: CASSGQGAHEQYF. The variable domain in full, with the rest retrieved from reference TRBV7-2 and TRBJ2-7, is GAGVSQSPSNKVTEKGKDVELRCDPISGHTALYWYRQSLGQGLEFLIYFQGNSAPDKSGLPSDRFSAERTGGSVSTLTIQRTQQEDSAVYLCASSGQGAHEQYFGPGTRLTVT.

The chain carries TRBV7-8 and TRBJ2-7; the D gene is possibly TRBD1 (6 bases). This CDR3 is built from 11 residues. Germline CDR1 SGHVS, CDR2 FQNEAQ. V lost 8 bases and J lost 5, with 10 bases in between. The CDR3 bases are TGTGCCAGCGGGCGACAGGACGAGCAGTACTTC. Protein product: CASGRQDEQYF.

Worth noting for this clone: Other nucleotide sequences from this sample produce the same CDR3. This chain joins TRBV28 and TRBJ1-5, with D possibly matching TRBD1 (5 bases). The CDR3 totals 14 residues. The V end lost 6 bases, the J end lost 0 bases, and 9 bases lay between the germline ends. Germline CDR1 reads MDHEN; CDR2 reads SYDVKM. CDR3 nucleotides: TGTGCCAGCAGCCCGGGGGGTAGCAATCAGCCCCAGCATTTT. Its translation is CASSPGGSNQPQHF.

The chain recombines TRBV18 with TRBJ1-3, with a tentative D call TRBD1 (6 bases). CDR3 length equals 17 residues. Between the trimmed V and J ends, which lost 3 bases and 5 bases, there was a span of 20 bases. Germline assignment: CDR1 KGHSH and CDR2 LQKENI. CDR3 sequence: CASSPPGLSGGRNTIYF. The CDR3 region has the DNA TGTGCCAGCTCACCCCCCGGGTTGTCGGGGGGGCGAAACACCATATATTTT.

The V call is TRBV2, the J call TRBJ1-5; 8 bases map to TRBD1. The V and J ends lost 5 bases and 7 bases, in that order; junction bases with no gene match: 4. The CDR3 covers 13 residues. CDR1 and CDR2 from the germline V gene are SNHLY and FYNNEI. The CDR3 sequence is CASSPRTGQPQHF. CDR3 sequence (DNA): TGTGCCAGCAGTCCCAGGACAGGGCAGCCCCAGCATTTT.

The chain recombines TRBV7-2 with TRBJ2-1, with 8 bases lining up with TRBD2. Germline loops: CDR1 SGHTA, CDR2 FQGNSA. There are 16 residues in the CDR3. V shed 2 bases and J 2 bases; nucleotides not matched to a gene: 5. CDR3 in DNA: TGTGCCAGCAGCTTATGGGCGGGGGGACCCTACAATGAGCAGTTCTTC. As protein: CASSLWAGGPYNEQFF. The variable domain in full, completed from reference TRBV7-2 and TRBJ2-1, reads GAGVSQSPSNKVTEKGKDVELRCDPISGHTALYWYRQSLGQGLEFLIYFQGNSAPDKSGLPSDRFSAERTGGSVSTLTIQRTQQEDSAVYLCASSLWAGGPYNEQFFGPGTRLTVL.

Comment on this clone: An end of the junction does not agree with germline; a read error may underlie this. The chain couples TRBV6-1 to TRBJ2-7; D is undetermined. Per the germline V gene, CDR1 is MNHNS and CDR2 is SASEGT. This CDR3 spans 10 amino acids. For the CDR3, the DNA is TGTGCCAGCAGTGTCACCTCAAAGCACTTC. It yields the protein CASSVTSKHF.

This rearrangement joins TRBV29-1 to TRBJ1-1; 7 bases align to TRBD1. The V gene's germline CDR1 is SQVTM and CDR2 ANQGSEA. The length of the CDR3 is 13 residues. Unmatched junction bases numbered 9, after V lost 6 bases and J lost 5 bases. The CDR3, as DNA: TGCAGCGTCCTGGGACAGATGGGGACTGAAGCTTTCTTT. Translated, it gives CSVLGQMGTEAFF.

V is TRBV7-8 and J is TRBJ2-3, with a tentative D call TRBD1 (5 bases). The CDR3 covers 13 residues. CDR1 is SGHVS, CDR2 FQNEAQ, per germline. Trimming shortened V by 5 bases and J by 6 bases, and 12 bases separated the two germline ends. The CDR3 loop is CASSVSPGDTQYF. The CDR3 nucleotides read TGTGCCAGCAGCGTAAGCCCAGGGGATACGCAGTATTTT.

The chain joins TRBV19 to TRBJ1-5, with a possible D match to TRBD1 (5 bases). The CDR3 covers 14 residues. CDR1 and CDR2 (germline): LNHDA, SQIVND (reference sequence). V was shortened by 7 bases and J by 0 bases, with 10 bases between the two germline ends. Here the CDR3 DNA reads TGTGCCAGTAAGGGACTTACTAGCAATCAGCCCCAGCATTTT. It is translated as CASKGLTSNQPQHF.